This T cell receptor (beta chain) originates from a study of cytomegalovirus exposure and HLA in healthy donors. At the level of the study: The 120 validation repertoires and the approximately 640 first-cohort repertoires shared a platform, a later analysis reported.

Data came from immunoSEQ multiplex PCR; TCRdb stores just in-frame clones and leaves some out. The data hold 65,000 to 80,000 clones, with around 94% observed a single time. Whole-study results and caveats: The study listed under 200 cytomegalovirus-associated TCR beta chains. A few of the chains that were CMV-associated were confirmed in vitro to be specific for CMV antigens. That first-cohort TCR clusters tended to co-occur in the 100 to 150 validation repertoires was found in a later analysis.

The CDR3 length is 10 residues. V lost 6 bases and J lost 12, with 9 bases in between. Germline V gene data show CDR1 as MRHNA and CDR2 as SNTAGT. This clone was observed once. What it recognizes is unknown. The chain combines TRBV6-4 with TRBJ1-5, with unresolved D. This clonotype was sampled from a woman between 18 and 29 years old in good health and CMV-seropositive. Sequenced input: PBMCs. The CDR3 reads CASSRSFQHF. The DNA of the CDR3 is TGTGCCAGCAGCAGGTCTTTCCAGCATTTT.